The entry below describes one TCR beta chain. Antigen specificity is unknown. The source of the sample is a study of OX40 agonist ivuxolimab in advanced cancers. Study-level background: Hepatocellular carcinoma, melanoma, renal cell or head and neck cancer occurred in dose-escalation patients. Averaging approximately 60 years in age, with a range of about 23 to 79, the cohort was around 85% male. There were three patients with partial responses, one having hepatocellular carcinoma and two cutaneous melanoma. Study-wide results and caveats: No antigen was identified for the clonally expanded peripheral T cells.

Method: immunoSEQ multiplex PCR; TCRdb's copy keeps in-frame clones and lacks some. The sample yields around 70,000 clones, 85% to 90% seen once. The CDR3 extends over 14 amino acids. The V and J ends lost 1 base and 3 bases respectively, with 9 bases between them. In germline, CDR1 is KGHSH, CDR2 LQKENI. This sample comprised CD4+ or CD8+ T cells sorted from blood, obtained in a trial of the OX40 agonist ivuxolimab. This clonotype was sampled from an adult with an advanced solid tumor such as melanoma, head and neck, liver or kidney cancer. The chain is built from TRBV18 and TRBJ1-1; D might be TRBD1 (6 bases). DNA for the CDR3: TGTGCCAGCTCACCACGGGCAGGGGACACTGAAGCTTTCTTT. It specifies CASSPRAGDTEAFF.